This passage covers 29 T cell receptor beta chains from one sample sequenced in a study of T cell changes during pregnancy in multiple sclerosis (dated by TCRdb to between 2018 and 2020). The library came from the immunoSEQ multiplex PCR assay. The immuneACCESS repertoire file appears here via TCRdb, limited to in-frame rearrangements. These files lack a portion of the clones; in checked studies, under half of the deficit traces to unresolved V genes, and the cause of the others is not known. Recorded for this sample are some 24,000 clones; about 88% of them occurred a single time. The ten most abundant clones make up roughly 9% of the sample. The source material was CD8+ T cells from peripheral blood mononuclear cells, sampled in the third trimester of pregnancy. These receptors were taken from a female donor in good health, enrolled as a control in a pregnancy study.

This clone was counted a few times. The V gene is TRBV4-1, the J gene TRBJ2-3; maybe TRBD2 (5 bases). The CDR3 extends over 16 amino acids. Germline V gene data show CDR1 as MGHRA and CDR2 as YSYEKL. Trimming left V 0 bases short and J 8 bases short, with 18 bases between. As DNA, the CDR3 is TGCGCCAGCAGCCAAGAAGGAAGAGGGCTTCTGGGTACGCAGTATTTT. Translating it yields CASSQEGRGLLGTQYF.

This sequence joins TRBV4-1 and TRBJ2-7, with D possibly matching TRBD2 (5 bases). V shed 0 bases and J shed 1 base, with 10 bases lying between them. The CDR3 is 15 residues long. From germline, CDR1 is MGHRA and CDR2 YSYEKL. This CDR3 reads CASSQDEGTSYEQYF. The CDR3 DNA reads TGCGCCAGCAGCCAAGACGAGGGTACGTCCTACGAGCAGTACTTC.

The chain carries TRBV19 and TRBJ1-3; D unclear. CDR1 is LNHDA and CDR2 is SQIVND in the germline V gene (reference sequence). V was pared by 6 bases and J by 0 bases, with 9 bases between. The CDR3 spans 14 residues. DNA for the CDR3: TGTGCCAGTAGCCACGGAGCCTCTGGAAACACCATATATTTT. The encoded protein is CASSHGASGNTIYF.

Only one count was recorded for this clone. V gene TRBV4-1 combines with J gene TRBJ2-5; D is perhaps TRBD2 (6 bases). The germline CDR1 and CDR2 sequences are MGHRA and YSYEKL. The CDR3 consists of 18 residues. The V and J ends lost 3 bases and 0 bases respectively, with 20 bases between them. CDR3 DNA: TGCGCCAGCAGCCAGGCAGTGGGGGGAGACGGGGACCAAGAGACCCAGTACTTC. Translation: CASSQAVGGDGDQETQYF.

This clone showed up just a few times. The chain carries TRBV2 and TRBJ2-2; tentatively, D is TRBD2 (5 bases). Germline V gene data show CDR1 as SNHLY and CDR2 as FYNNEI. The CDR3 has 17 amino acids. V was clipped by 3 bases and J by 1 base, with 15 bases between them. In DNA form, the CDR3 reads TGTGCCAGCAGTGAGCTAGGACTTACCAAGAACACCGGGGAGCTGTTTTTT. Amino acid sequence: CASSELGLTKNTGELFF.

The chain combines TRBV12-1 with TRBJ2-1; TRBD2 reflects the table's D call only, with no check against the DNA. TRBV12-1 is classified as a pseudogene. The CDR3 is made up of 16 amino acids. This chain's CDR3 is CASSFARLAGANEQFF. As DNA, the CDR3 is TGTGCCAGCAGCTTTGCGAGACTAGCGGGAGCCAATGAGCAGTTCTTC.

V is TRBV9 and J is TRBJ1-1; D ambiguous. The CDR3 is made up of 14 amino acids. The germline gives CDR1 SGDLS, CDR2 YYNGEE. V was shortened by 4 bases and J by 2 bases, with 12 bases between the two germline ends. CDR3 sequence: CASSSRGSNTEAFF. CDR3 sequence (DNA): TGTGCCAGCAGCTCCCGCGGCAGCAACACTGAAGCTTTCTTT.

The gene calls are TRBV5-6 and TRBJ2-7; maybe TRBD2 (5 bases). Germline CDR1 is SGHDT and CDR2 is YYEEEE. V lost 3 bases to trimming and J lost 7 bases, with 14 bases between them. This CDR3 has 13 residues. This chain's CDR3 is CASSSVGVLEQYF. CDR3 bases: TGTGCCAGCAGCTCTGTCGGGGTACTGGAGCAGTACTTC.

The chain carries TRBV2 and TRBJ2-1; 13 nucleotides agree with TRBD2. The CDR3 is 15 residues long. V shed 9 bases, J shed 2 bases, and the junction held 4 bases outside the gene matches. Germline V lookup: CDR1 SNHLY, CDR2 FYNNEI. The CDR3 DNA sequence: TGTGCCAGGGCCGGGACTAGCGGGACCTACAATGAGCAGTTCTTC. This encodes CARAGTSGTYNEQFF.

The chain uses TRBV19 and TRBJ1-2; D is ambiguous. Germline CDR1 reads LNHDA; CDR2 reads SQIVND (reference sequence). Trimming took 7 bases from V and 3 from J, leaving 12 bases between them. The CDR3 is made up of 13 amino acids. The CDR3 DNA follows: TGTGCCAGTAAGGCCGGTGGAGACTATGGCTACACCTTC. Amino acids: CASKAGGDYGYTF.

This chain joins TRBV4-1 and TRBJ2-5; 10 positions match TRBD2. J gave up 5 bases and V 3 bases, and 9 bases lay outside the gene matches. The CDR3 has 16 amino acids. The germline gives CDR1 MGHRA, CDR2 YSYEKL. The CDR3 DNA follows: TGCGCCAGCAGCCAGGGAACTAGCGGGGCGATGGAGACCCAGTACTTC. Protein product: CASSQGTSGAMETQYF.

This chain uses TRBV9 with TRBJ1-5, with D possibly being TRBD1 (6 bases). Trimming cost V 3 bases and J 1 base, with 8 bases left between them. Germline V CDR1 and CDR2: SGDLS, YYNGEE. CDR3 length: 14 residues. This CDR3 reads CASSGTGSNQPQHF. CDR3 DNA: TGTGCCAGCAGCGGCACAGGGAGCAATCAGCCCCAGCATTTT.

CDR3 DNA: TGTGCCAGCAGCTTAGGACAGTACTACGAGCAGTACTTC. This translates into CASSLGQYYEQYF. The rearrangement joins TRBV7-6 to TRBJ2-7; a weak D match, TRBD1 (5 bases). Between the trimmed V and J ends, which lost 1 base and 3 bases, there was a span of 7 bases. CDR3 length: 13 amino acids. CDR1 and CDR2 from the germline V gene are SGHVS and FNYEAQ.

CDR3 nucleotides: TGTGCCAGCAGTCTCCTTGGCCGGGTTAACAAACCGGCCAACGTCCTGACTTTC. Translation: CASSLLGRVNKPANVLTF. The rearrangement joins TRBV27 to TRBJ2-6; D unclear. Germline V gene data show CDR1 as MNHEY and CDR2 as SMNVEV (reference sequence). Between the trimmed V and J ends, which lost 5 bases and 6 bases, there was a span of 23 bases. The CDR3 consists of 18 residues.

The J gene is TRBJ2-5, the V gene TRBV7-3, with D possibly being TRBD1 (6 bases). The germline V gene encodes CDR1 SGHTA and CDR2 FQGTGA. The germline V and J ends were trimmed by 0 bases and 7 bases, with 9 bases remaining between them. This CDR3 has 13 residues. The CDR3: CASSLTTGGTQYF. DNA for the CDR3: TGTGCCAGCAGCTTAACGACAGGAGGGACCCAGTACTTC.

CDR3 in DNA: TGTGCCAGCAGTGAATATAGGAGTCCCTACGAGCAGTACTTC. Translating it yields CASSEYRSPYEQYF. The V call is TRBV2, the J call TRBJ2-7, with D unresolved. With 2 bases removed from V and 2 bases from J, the gap between germline ends came to 10 bases. Looked up from germline, CDR1 is SNHLY and CDR2 is FYNNEI. The CDR3 has 14 amino acids.

The chain is built from TRBV7-3 and TRBJ2-2; TRBD2 matches 8 bases. Looked up from germline, CDR1 is SGHTA and CDR2 is FQGTGA. The CDR3 spans 17 residues. V gave up 1 base and J gave up 3 bases; unmatched junction bases: 7. The CDR3 loop reads CASSLNPGGPDTGELFF. DNA for the CDR3: TGTGCCAGCAGCTTAAACCCGGGGGGGCCCGACACCGGGGAGCTGTTTTTT.

The chain uses TRBV5-6 and TRBJ1-4, with TRBD1 matching over 10 bases. The CDR3 is 15 amino acids. V lost 6 bases and J lost 7; bases outside the gene matches: 9. Per germline, CDR1 SGHDT and CDR2 YYEEEE. The chain's CDR3 is CASTRTGTGAEKLFF. The CDR3 region has the DNA TGTGCCAGCACGCGGACCGGGACAGGGGCTGAAAAACTGTTTTTT.

The V call is TRBV14, the J call TRBJ2-7; 7 bases fit TRBD1. V dropped 4 bases and J dropped 2; count of bases not matched to a gene: 5. From germline, CDR1 is SGHDN and CDR2 FVKESK. CDR3 length: 14 amino acids. The CDR3 nucleotides read TGTGCCAGCAGCCTCCGGGACAGACCCTACGAGCAGTACTTC. Encoded protein: CASSLRDRPYEQYF.

The chain uses TRBV14 and TRBJ2-3; D might be TRBD2 (5 bases). The CDR3 totals 14 residues. CDR1 and CDR2 from the germline V gene are SGHDN and FVKESK. With 3 bases removed from V and 4 bases from J, the gap between germline ends came to 11 bases. DNA of the CDR3: TGTGCCAGCAGCCATAGAGAGGGCCCAGATACGCAGTATTTT. Protein product: CASSHREGPDTQYF.

This chain connects TRBV2 to TRBJ2-4, with TRBD2 as a possible D gene (5 bases). The CDR3 extends over 17 amino acids. CDR1 SNHLY and CDR2 FYNNEI come from the germline V gene. The V gene lost 8 bases and the J gene lost 1 base, with 21 bases spanning the gap. The CDR3 protein is CASGSTRDMRAKNIQYF. CDR3 in DNA: TGTGCCAGCGGCTCGACGAGGGATATGAGGGCCAAAAACATTCAGTACTTC.

The chain has TRBV29-1 and TRBJ2-1; 10 bases match TRBD1. Germline CDR1 is SQVTM and CDR2 is ANQGSEA. This CDR3 has 13 amino acids. CDR3 protein: CAQPGQGYNEQFF. The CDR3, as DNA: TGCGCCCAACCGGGACAGGGGTACAATGAGCAGTTCTTC.

The CDR3 sequence is CASSLGLAVGELFF. Written as DNA, the CDR3 is TGTGCCAGCAGCCTGGGACTAGCGGTCGGGGAGCTGTTTTTT. This sequence joins TRBV5-6 and TRBJ2-2; 11 bases align to TRBD2. The V gene end was trimmed by 4 bases and the J gene end by 7 bases; junction bases not matched to a gene: 3. The CDR3 length is 14 residues. Per germline, CDR1 SGHDT and CDR2 YYEEEE.

The chain employs TRBV7-2 and TRBJ2-1; perhaps TRBD2 as D (5 bases). CDR1 is SGHTA and CDR2 is FQGNSA in the germline V gene. Trimming took 4 bases from V and 10 from J, leaving 11 bases between them. CDR3 size: 12 residues. The chain's CDR3 is CASSSRRWEQFF. The CDR3 DNA reads as TGTGCCAGCAGCTCCCGGAGGTGGGAGCAGTTCTTC.

The chain carries TRBV7-8 and TRBJ2-7; the match to TRBD1 covers 12 bases. Per germline, CDR1 SGHVS and CDR2 FQNEAQ. J was trimmed by 5 bases and V by 1 base; bases with no gene match: 9. The CDR3 totals 17 residues. In nucleotides, the CDR3 is TGTGCCAGCAGCTTAGGATGGGACAGGGGGCTTTTCGACGAGCAGTACTTC. This sequence encodes CASSLGWDRGLFDEQYF.

This clone was seen only once. This chain connects TRBV30 to TRBJ1-2; D perhaps matches TRBD1 (6 bases). Germline loops: CDR1 GTSNPN, CDR2 SVGIG (reference sequence). The CDR3 is made up of 13 amino acids. Trimming stripped 0 bases from V and 6 bases from J, with 11 bases between. CDR3 DNA: TGTGCCTGGAGTGTAACAGGGAGCGATGGCTACACCTTC. Protein: CAWSVTGSDGYTF. Variable domain in full (rest from reference TRBV30 and TRBJ1-2): SQTIHQWPATLVQPVGSPLSLECTVEGTSNPNLYWYRQAAGRGLQLLFYSVGIGQISSEVPQNLSASRPQDRQFILSSKKLLLSDSGFYLCAWSVTGSDGYTFGSGTRLTVV.

The chain employs TRBV19 and TRBJ1-1; D is perhaps TRBD1 (6 bases). The CDR3 consists of 13 residues. CDR1 and CDR2 from the germline V gene are LNHDA and SQIVND (reference sequence). V lost 10 bases and J lost 0, with 12 bases in between. Here the CDR3 DNA reads TGTGCCACAGGGGAGACCATGAACACTGAAGCTTTCTTT. Protein product: CATGETMNTEAFF.

The chain uses TRBV7-9 and TRBJ1-2; no clear D gene. Trimming removed 4 bases at V and 8 bases at J, with 17 bases between. Looked up from germline, CDR1 is SEHNR and CDR2 is FQNEAQ (reference sequence). The CDR3 is 14 amino acids. CDR3 protein: CASSSPSRRGGYTF. CDR3 sequence (DNA): TGTGCCAGCAGCTCTCCGTCCAGGCGTGGAGGCTACACCTTC.

This chain links TRBV11-1 with TRBJ2-7, with TRBD2 identical over 9 bases. V was clipped by 7 bases and J by 0 bases; unmatched bases: 13. This CDR3 has 17 amino acids. Per germline, CDR1 SGHAT and CDR2 FQDESV (reference sequence). The CDR3 nucleotides read TGTGCCAGCACCTTGCGCGCGGGGGGGACAGACTCCTACGAGCAGTACTTC. Amino acid sequence: CASTLRAGGTDSYEQYF. Drawing the rest from reference TRBV11-1 and TRBJ2-7, the complete variable domain is EAEVAQSPRYKITEKSQAVAFWCDPISGHATLYWYRQILGQGPELLVQFQDESVVDDSQLPKDRFSAERLKGVDSTLKIQPAELGDSAMYLCASTLRAGGTDSYEQYFGPGTRLTVT.